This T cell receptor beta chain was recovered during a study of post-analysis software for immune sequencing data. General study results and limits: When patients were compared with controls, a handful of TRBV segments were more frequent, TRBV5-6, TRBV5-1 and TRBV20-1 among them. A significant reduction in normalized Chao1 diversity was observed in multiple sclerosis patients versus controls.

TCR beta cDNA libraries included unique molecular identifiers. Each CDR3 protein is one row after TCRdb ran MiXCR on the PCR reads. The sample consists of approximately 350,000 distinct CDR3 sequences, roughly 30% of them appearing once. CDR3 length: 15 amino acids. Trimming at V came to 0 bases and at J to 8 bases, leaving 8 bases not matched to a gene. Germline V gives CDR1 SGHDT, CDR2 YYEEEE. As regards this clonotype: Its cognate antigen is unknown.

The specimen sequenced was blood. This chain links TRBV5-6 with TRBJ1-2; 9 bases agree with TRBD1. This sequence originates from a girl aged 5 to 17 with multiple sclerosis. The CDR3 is CASSLAGDRDEGYTF. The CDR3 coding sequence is TGTGCCAGCAGCTTGGCCGGGGACAGGGATGAGGGCTACACCTTC.